This TCR beta chain was observed in a study of Ad26.COV2.S vaccination and SARS-CoV-2 variants. Findings and limits, study-wide: Analyses of TCR breadth and depth may have underestimated total T cell responses.

Of note for this clone: Antigen specificity is unknown.

Method: immunoSEQ multiplex PCR; TCRdb's copy keeps in-frame clones and lacks some. In the table there are roughly 140,000 clones, just over 85% of which are singletons. V lost 3 bases and J 7 bases, leaving 16 bases between the germline ends. The CDR3 is made up of 14 amino acids. Germline V gene sequence: CDR1 KGHSH, CDR2 LQKENI. This chain uses TRBV18 with TRBJ2-7; tentative D call: TRBD1 (6 bases). The sample consisted of peripheral blood, taken after recovery from COVID-19. This sequence originates from a human donor who had recovered from COVID-19. The chain's CDR3 is CASSPWDTGGEQYF. The CDR3 nucleotides read TGTGCCAGCTCACCTTGGGACACCGGAGGAGAGCAGTACTTC. The full variable domain, its missing parts supplied by reference TRBV18 and TRBJ2-7, is NAGVMQNPRHLVRRRGQEARLRCSPMKGHSHVYWYRQLPEEGLKFMVYLQKENIIDESGMPKERFSAEFPKEGPSILRIQQVVRGDSAAYFCASSPWDTGGEQYFGPGTRLTVT.